Following are 20 T cell receptor beta chains from one sample sequenced in a study of PD-1 blockade in classical Hodgkin lymphoma. The protocol was immunoSEQ multiplex PCR, while the TCRdb copy is restricted to in-frame clones and leaves out a portion. Of some 100,000 clones in the sample, 80% to 95% were seen once. Each patient experienced a relapse that followed autologous stem cell transplantation, and brentuximab vedotin exposure varied. Sequencing used peripheral blood mononuclear cells (PBMCs), obtained at baseline. The source of these receptors is a human donor with classical Hodgkin lymphoma.

V and J are TRBV9 and TRBJ1-2; D is uncertain. CDR1 and CDR2 from the germline V gene are SGDLS and YYNGEE. V was shortened by 4 bases and J by 7 bases, with 8 bases between the two germline ends. CDR3 length: 11 residues. DNA for the CDR3: TGTGCCAGCAGCCGCCGTACTGGCTACACCTTC. It yields the protein CASSRRTGYTF.

As regards this clone: A read error may produce the germline difference seen at one junction end. The CDR3 nucleotides are TGTGCCGGCAGCCCGGAAAACACCGGGGAGCTGTTTTTT. It encodes CAGSPENTGELFF. V gene TRBV7-9 combines with J gene TRBJ2-2; D is undetermined. The CDR3 is 13 amino acids. Germline assignment: CDR1 SEHNR and CDR2 FQNEAQ (reference sequence).

The CDR3 DNA sequence: TGTGCCAGCAGCCCACACAGGGGAGACAATCAGCCCCAGCATTTT. It encodes CASSPHRGDNQPQHF. The chain carries TRBV28 and TRBJ1-5, with 7 bases aligning to TRBD1. V trimming: 6 bases; J trimming: 3 bases; junction bases outside the gene matches: 8. Germline V CDR1 and CDR2: MDHEN, SYDVKM. The CDR3 spans 15 residues. The full variable domain, in which reference TRBV28 and TRBJ1-5 provide the parts outside the CDR3, is DVKVTQSSRYLVKRTGEKVFLECVQDMDHENMFWYRQDPGLGLRLIYFSYDVKMKEKGDIPEGYSVSREKKERFSLILESASTNQTSMYLCASSPHRGDNQPQHFGDGTRLSIL.

The gene calls are TRBV30 and TRBJ1-2; D not certain. This CDR3 has 12 amino acids. Per germline, CDR1 GTSNPN and CDR2 SVGIG (reference sequence). V dropped 8 bases and J dropped 8 bases, with 18 bases sitting between them. In nucleotides, the CDR3 is TGTGCCCTAAGTTTAATAGCGGACGGCTACACCTTC. Encoded protein: CALSLIADGYTF.

This rearrangement joins TRBV28 to TRBJ2-5; unclear D gene. Germline V gives CDR1 MDHEN, CDR2 SYDVKM. V lost 3 bases and J 4 bases, leaving 12 bases between the germline ends. The CDR3 loop spans 14 amino acids. The CDR3 sequence: CASSFAQTLETQYF. DNA of the CDR3: TGTGCCAGCAGTTTTGCACAGACCCTAGAGACCCAGTACTTC.

The gene calls are TRBV6-5 and TRBJ1-4, with D possibly matching TRBD1 (6 bases). Trimming took 0 bases from V and 7 from J, leaving 15 bases between them. The CDR3 is 16 residues long. Germline V gives CDR1 MNHEY, CDR2 SVGAGI. The CDR3 sequence: CASSYSNLLGGEKLFF. For the CDR3, the DNA is TGTGCCAGCAGTTACTCCAATTTGTTAGGGGGTGAAAAACTGTTTTTT.

The V call is TRBV9, the J call TRBJ2-1, with 7 bases matching TRBD2. This CDR3 is 19 amino acids long. V was pared by 0 bases and J by 5 bases, with 17 bases of the junction left unmatched. CDR1 and CDR2 (germline): SGDLS, YYNGEE. CDR3 region: CASSVAVSRRERKHNEQFF. CDR3 sequence (DNA): TGTGCCAGCAGCGTAGCCGTTTCTCGGCGGGAGAGAAAGCACAATGAGCAGTTCTTC. The complete variable domain, with remaining parts taken from reference TRBV9 and TRBJ2-1, reads DSGVTQTPKHLITATGQRVTLRCSPRSGDLSVYWYQQSLDQGLQFLIQYYNGEERAKGNILERFSAQQFPDLHSELNLSSLELGDSALYFCASSVAVSRRERKHNEQFFGPGTRLTVL.

The V gene is TRBV25-1, the J gene TRBJ2-4; D is tentatively TRBD1 or TRBD2 (5 bases each). The germline gives CDR1 MGHDK, CDR2 SYGVNS. With 5 bases removed from V and 4 bases from J, the gap between germline ends came to 15 bases. The CDR3 length is 15 residues. The CDR3 nucleotides read TGTGCCAGCAGTCTTTCAGGGCGAGGGAAAAACATTCAGTACTTC. Translation gives CASSLSGRGKNIQYF.

The V call is TRBV27, the J call TRBJ1-2, with D perhaps TRBD1 (6 bases). The CDR3 contains 14 residues. CDR1 MNHEY and CDR2 SMNVEV come from the germline V gene (reference sequence). V lost 5 bases and J 2 bases, leaving 12 bases between the germline ends. CDR3 DNA: TGTGCCAGCAGTCTAAACAGGGTCAACTATGGCTACACCTTC. It translates to CASSLNRVNYGYTF.

The chain links TRBV11-3 to TRBJ2-2; 12 nucleotides agree with TRBD2. Germline values: CDR1 SGHNT, CDR2 YENEEA. Trimming cost V 2 bases and J 0 bases; bases outside gene matches: 4. The CDR3 totals 18 residues. The CDR3 here is CASSLWLAGGPNTGELFF. As DNA, the CDR3 is TGTGCCAGCAGCTTATGGCTAGCGGGAGGGCCGAACACCGGGGAGCTGTTTTTT.

V usage is TRBV19 and J usage is TRBJ2-5; D uncertain. This CDR3 contains 15 residues. The germline CDR1 and CDR2 sequences are LNHDA and SQIVND (reference sequence). V gave up 6 bases and J gave up 5 bases, with 19 bases separating them. The CDR3 reads CASSLTVGFDETQYF. Written as DNA, the CDR3 is TGTGCCAGTAGCCTGACGGTGGGGTTCGACGAGACCCAGTACTTC.

V gene TRBV18 combines with J gene TRBJ2-2; D remains ambiguous. The CDR3 runs 13 residues. Germline CDR1 is KGHSH and CDR2 is LQKENI. Trimming took 2 bases from V and 5 from J, leaving 6 bases between them. Written as DNA, the CDR3 is TGTGCCAGCTCACCATTGGCGACCGGGGAGCTGTTTTTT. This encodes CASSPLATGELFF.

This clone was found once. The chain recombines TRBV12-5 with TRBJ2-1, with TRBD2 as a possible D gene (6 bases). This CDR3 comprises 15 residues. V lost 3 bases and J 4 bases, leaving 13 bases between the germline ends. Germline V CDR1 and CDR2: LGHNT, FRNRAP. The CDR3 loop reads CASGFRAGTYNEQFF. CDR3 in DNA: TGTGCTAGTGGTTTTCGGGCGGGAACGTACAATGAGCAGTTCTTC.

The chain couples TRBV13 to TRBJ1-2; TRBD1 matches at 9 bases. There are 16 residues in the CDR3. Unmatched junction bases numbered 7, after V lost 0 bases and J lost 5 bases. Per germline, CDR1 PRHDT and CDR2 FYEKMQ (reference sequence). The CDR3 coding sequence is TGTGCCAGCAGCTTAGGGACTCGGGGACAGGGATATGGCTACACCTTC. This sequence encodes CASSLGTRGQGYGYTF.

V is TRBV27 and J is TRBJ1-1; D not certain. The V and J ends lost 8 bases and 8 bases respectively, with 18 bases between them. There are 13 residues in the CDR3. Germline CDR1 reads MNHEY; CDR2 reads SMNVEV (reference sequence). The CDR3 reads CASRFLRRDEAFF. The CDR3 DNA reads as TGTGCCAGCCGGTTTCTAAGGAGAGACGAAGCTTTCTTT.

The V and J genes are TRBV30 and TRBJ1-1, with a weak D call TRBD1 (5 bases). The germline gives CDR1 GTSNPN, CDR2 SVGIG (reference sequence). The CDR3 sequence is 13 residues long. Trimming took 2 bases from V and 1 from J, leaving 8 bases between them. CDR3 residues: CAWSMTANTEAFF. The CDR3 DNA reads as TGTGCCTGGAGTATGACAGCGAACACTGAAGCTTTCTTT.

The chain has TRBV6-6 and TRBJ1-2; D perhaps matches TRBD1 (5 bases). CDR1 MNHNY and CDR2 SVGAGI come from the germline V gene (reference sequence). V lost 2 bases and J lost 4, with 5 bases in between. The CDR3 length is 12 residues. In DNA, the CDR3 is TGTGCCAGCAGTTACGGGGGCTATGGCTACACCTTC. This encodes CASSYGGYGYTF.

The CDR3 sequence: CASSGGGGAETQYF. As DNA, the CDR3 is TGTGCCAGCAGTGGGGGGGGCGGAGCGGAGACCCAGTACTTC. V and J are TRBV2 and TRBJ2-5, with D perhaps matching TRBD2 (7 bases). The CDR3 extends over 14 amino acids. CDR1 SNHLY and CDR2 FYNNEI come from the germline V gene. V lost 4 bases, J lost 5 bases, and 14 bases lay in between.

This clone was counted only a few times. The chain links TRBV6-6 to TRBJ1-2; 9 nucleotides match TRBD1. The CDR3 has 14 amino acids. Germline V gene lookup returns CDR1 MNHNY and CDR2 SVGAGI (reference sequence). Trimming removed 6 bases from V and 0 bases from J; junction bases left unmatched: 2. The CDR3 is CASRGQGSNYGYTF. The DNA of the CDR3 is TGTGCCAGCAGGGGACAGGGCTCTAACTATGGCTACACCTTC.

J is TRBJ2-3 and V is TRBV28; D not resolved. This CDR3 spans 14 amino acids. The V end was cut by 5 bases, the J end by 1 base, with 10 bases between. Per the germline V gene, CDR1 is MDHEN and CDR2 is SYDVKM. CDR3 DNA sequence: TGTGCCAGCAGTCCACGTGGGGGCACAGATACGCAGTATTTT. It yields the protein CASSPRGGTDTQYF. Full variable domain (rest looked up from reference TRBV28 and TRBJ2-3): DVKVTQSSRYLVKRTGEKVFLECVQDMDHENMFWYRQDPGLGLRLIYFSYDVKMKEKGDIPEGYSVSREKKERFSLILESASTNQTSMYLCASSPRGGTDTQYFGPGTRLTVL.